The 16 T cell receptor beta chains reported below all come from one sample, sequenced in a study of T-cell memory formation after mild COVID-19. One entry per CDR3 protein, called by TCRdb with MiXCR from the 5' RACE reads. The sample holds a few hundred thousand distinct CDR3 sequences, 25% to 30% seen once. Sequenced material: PBMCs or a T cell subset sorted from them (not recorded which). The receptors come from an adult woman who had mild COVID-19 (a few samples of this study predate the infection). Cell type and time point are not known.

CDR3 in amino acids: CASSQGNLAGGLGTDTQYF. The CDR3 coding sequence is TGTGCCAGCAGCCAAGGAAATCTAGCGGGAGGACTGGGGACAGATACGCAGTATTTT. The chain carries TRBV4-2 and TRBJ2-3, with 11 nucleotides matching TRBD2. Per the germline V gene, CDR1 is LGHNA and CDR2 is YNFKEQ. The CDR3 runs to 19 residues. Trimming took 1 base from V and 3 from J; bases not matched to a gene: 12.

This clonotype was found a few times. The chain couples TRBV3-1 to TRBJ2-7; D perhaps matches TRBD2 (5 bases). Germline V gene data show CDR1 as LGHDT and CDR2 as YNNKEL (reference sequence). The CDR3 extends over 13 amino acids. V shed 3 bases and J shed 3 bases, with 9 bases lying between them. The CDR3 protein is CASSHEGRYEQYF. The CDR3 DNA reads TGTGCCAGCAGCCATGAGGGCCGCTACGAGCAGTACTTC.

The chain combines TRBV15 with TRBJ2-2, with TRBD2 matching 16 bases. V lost 2 bases, J lost 6 bases, and 6 bases stayed unmatched. The CDR3 has 18 residues. Looked up from germline, CDR1 is LNHNV and CDR2 is YYDKDF (reference sequence). The CDR3 DNA follows: TGTGCCACCAGCAGAACACAAGGGACTAGCGGGAGGGCCGGGGAGCTGTTTTTT. Translated, it gives CATSRTQGTSGRAGELFF.

This clonotype was counted only a few times. The chain links TRBV29-1 to TRBJ2-7; no reliable D call. Trimming shortened V by 5 bases and J by 3 bases, and 17 bases separated the two germline ends. The CDR3 covers 14 residues. Germline values: CDR1 SQVTM, CDR2 ANQGSEA. The CDR3 DNA is TGCAGCGTTCGTGGGGAAAGACCTAACTACGAGCAGTACTTC. Amino acid sequence: CSVRGERPNYEQYF.

This clonotype turned up a few times. The chain combines TRBV20-1 with TRBJ1-5; 8 bases agree with TRBD1. The CDR3 loop spans 15 amino acids. Germline assignment: CDR1 DFQATT and CDR2 SNEGSKA (reference sequence). V was pared by 3 bases and J by 7 bases, with 11 bases of the junction left unmatched. CDR3 coding DNA: TGCAGTGCTAGGTCGGGACAGGCAGAGGGACAGCCCCAGCATTTT. Translation gives CSARSGQAEGQPQHF.

The V and J genes are TRBV15 and TRBJ2-5, with 13 bases lining up with TRBD2. The CDR3 is 16 amino acids. V trimming: 8 bases; J trimming: 0 bases; junction bases outside the gene matches: 6. Germline values: CDR1 LNHNV, CDR2 YYDKDF (reference sequence). CDR3 amino acids: CATLSGLAGDQETQYF. The CDR3 bases are TGTGCCACCTTGTCCGGACTAGCGGGGGACCAAGAGACCCAGTACTTC.

The rearrangement joins TRBV7-3 to TRBJ2-1; TRBD2 matches at 9 bases. V shed 4 bases, J shed 1 base, and the junction held 17 bases outside the gene matches. The CDR3 has 20 amino acids. Germline V lookup: CDR1 SGHTA, CDR2 FQGTGA. This chain's CDR3 is CASSSRTAAGGRASYNEQFF. CDR3 nucleotides: TGTGCCAGCAGCTCTCGTACCGCGGCGGGCGGGAGGGCATCCTACAATGAGCAGTTCTTC.

In this sample, this clonotype turned up a few times. The V gene is TRBV7-6, the J gene TRBJ2-2; D may match TRBD1 or TRBD2 (5 bases each). CDR1 SGHVS and CDR2 FNYEAQ come from the germline V gene. V was clipped by 8 bases and J by 1 base, with 14 bases between them. CDR3 length: 15 amino acids. CDR3 sequence reads: CASVVGTGNTGELFF. Written as DNA, the CDR3 is TGTGCCAGCGTCGTGGGGACGGGGAACACCGGGGAGCTGTTTTTT.

This clonotype was observed many times. V and J are TRBV5-1 and TRBJ2-5, with D unclear. CDR1 is SGHRS and CDR2 is YFSETQ in the germline V gene. There are 13 residues in the CDR3. Deletions cut 4 bases from V and 2 bases from J, with 9 bases between. CDR3 protein: CASSIPGQETQYF. CDR3 DNA: TGCGCCAGCAGCATTCCAGGACAAGAGACCCAGTACTTC.

J is TRBJ1-2 and V is TRBV12-3 or TRBV12-4; D call uncertain. V was clipped by 5 bases and J by 8 bases, with 12 bases between them. The CDR3 is made up of 12 amino acids. In DNA form, the CDR3 reads TGTGCCAGCAGTACCCCGGTCAAGGGCTACACCTTC. Amino acids: CASSTPVKGYTF.

This clonotype has more than one count but fewer than ten. The chain is built from TRBV27 and TRBJ1-1; maybe TRBD1 (6 bases). There are 13 residues in the CDR3. The germline gives CDR1 MNHEY, CDR2 SMNVEV (reference sequence). Trimming took 5 bases from V and 7 from J, leaving 14 bases between them. The CDR3: CASSPYRAGEAFF. CDR3 sequence (DNA): TGTGCCAGCAGTCCGTACAGGGCTGGTGAAGCTTTCTTT.

This clonotype was counted a few times. V usage is TRBV6-2 or TRBV6-3 and J usage is TRBJ2-3; D may be TRBD1 or TRBD2 (5 bases each). The CDR3 runs 14 residues. Germline CDR1 is MNHEY and CDR2 is SVGEGT. V shed 6 bases and J shed 0 bases, with 10 bases lying between them. The CDR3 loop reads CASSGTVSTDTQYF. The CDR3 DNA is TGTGCCAGCAGCGGGACGGTTAGCACAGATACGCAGTATTTT.

The chain joins TRBV12-3 or TRBV12-4 to TRBJ1-5, with 8 bases that match TRBD1. This CDR3 contains 14 residues. V lost 7 bases and J lost 4; bases outside the gene matches: 6. The CDR3 DNA reads TGTGCCAGCACCCAGGGGGCAGGGAATCAGCCCCAGCATTTT. This sequence encodes CASTQGAGNQPQHF.

V gene TRBV6-2 or TRBV6-3 combines with J gene TRBJ2-1, with 8 nucleotides matching TRBD2. The CDR3 sequence is 17 residues long. Germline values: CDR1 MNHEY, CDR2 SVGEGT. J lost 4 bases, V lost 1 base, and 9 bases had no gene match. The CDR3 nucleotides read TGTGCCAGCAGTTACTTGGGGACTAGAGTAACGTACAATGAGCAGTTCTTC. Protein product: CASSYLGTRVTYNEQFF.

The CDR3 DNA sequence: TGCAGTGCTGGGCTTGGTAGCACAGATACGCAGTATTTT. It yields the protein CSAGLGSTDTQYF. This chain connects TRBV20-1 to TRBJ2-3; D ambiguous. Trimming removed 5 bases from V and 0 bases from J, with 9 bases in between. CDR1 and CDR2 from the germline V gene are DFQATT and SNEGSKA (reference sequence). The CDR3 consists of 13 residues.

The chain links TRBV19 to TRBJ2-1; D is unclear. The CDR3 runs 16 residues. Germline CDR1 LNHDA, CDR2 SQIVND (reference sequence). V lost 1 base, J lost 1 base, and 11 bases lay in between. The CDR3 region has the DNA TGTGCCAGTAGTATAGGAGGAAGGTTTTCCTACAATGAGCAGTTCTTC. This translates into CASSIGGRFSYNEQFF. Full variable domain (missing parts from reference TRBV19 and TRBJ2-1): DGGITQSPKYLFRKEGQNVTLSCEQNLNHDAMYWYRQDPGQGLRLIYYSQIVNDFQKGDIAEGYSVSREKKESFPLTVTSAQKNPTAFYLCASSIGGRFSYNEQFFGPGTRLTVL.